This T cell receptor beta chain was documented in a study of early stage breast cancer tumors. In the study overall: Most invasive tumors, twelve of 16, were ER+/PR+/HER2-.

Assay used: immunoSEQ multiplex PCR; TCRdb lists only in-frame clones, some missing. Among 65,000 to 75,000 clones listed, over 80% were seen once. V lost 4 bases and J lost 4, with 10 bases in between. Germline assignment: CDR1 SGHVS and CDR2 FNYEAQ. There are 13 residues in the CDR3. Notes on this clone: Its antigen remains unidentified.

Overall study findings and caveats: Tumors had 2.5 to 3-fold higher T cell density and higher clonality than adjacent normal breast tissue. Most shared enriched TCRB sequences were commonly generated ones. Comparing each tissue with blood distinguished tumor from normal in most of the 16 patients.

The clonotype was recovered from a person aged 35 to 50 with breast cancer. Sequencing input: blood. The rearrangement joins TRBV7-6 to TRBJ1-1, with TRBD1 as a possible D gene (6 bases). In nucleotides, the CDR3 is TGTGCCAGCAGCTCGTCCAGGGGCACTGAAGCTTTCTTT. Its translation: CASSSSRGTEAFF.